These 21 T cell receptor beta chains originate from one sample sequenced in a study of cytomegalovirus exposure and HLA in healthy donors. With 60 Vbeta and 13 Jbeta primers, the PCR was carried out. Clones were sequenced by immunoSEQ multiplex PCR, and TCRdb holds only the in-frame ones, with some missing. The table records over 150,000 clones, 70% to 80% of them present only once. Sequencing input: PBMCs. These receptors were obtained from a man aged 18 to 30 in good health and CMV-seropositive.

The chain is built from TRBV9 and TRBJ2-3; D gene ambiguous. Per germline, CDR1 SGDLS and CDR2 YYNGEE. Trimming pared 4 bases from V and 0 bases from J, leaving 15 bases between. This CDR3 contains 16 residues. The CDR3 sequence is CASSFSPKDSTDTQYF. In DNA form, the CDR3 reads TGTGCCAGCAGCTTCTCCCCTAAAGATAGCACAGATACGCAGTATTTT.

In DNA, the CDR3 is TGTGCCAGCAGCTCCCCTGGGGTAGCGGGAGGTGGGGAGACCCAGTACTTC. Protein product: CASSSPGVAGGGETQYF. The rearrangement uses TRBV5-6 and TRBJ2-5, with 10 bases aligning to TRBD2. From germline, CDR1 is SGHDT and CDR2 YYEEEE. The CDR3 has 17 amino acids. V lost 3 bases to trimming and J lost 5 bases; unmatched junction nucleotides: 13.

Turning to this clone: A read error may produce the germline difference seen at one junction end. The chain joins TRBV30 to TRBJ2-7; 12 bases agree with TRBD1. The CDR3 has 13 amino acids. Looked up from germline, CDR1 is GTSNPN and CDR2 is SVGIG (reference sequence). CDR3 coding DNA: TGTGCCTGGAGTGGGGACAGGGGGCACGAACAGTACTTC. This codes for CAWSGDRGHEQYF.

The rearrangement uses TRBV27 and TRBJ2-5; D possibly corresponds to TRBD2 (5 bases). The J call may be faulty, since TRBJ2-7 better matches the DNA end. The germline V gene has CDR1 MNHEY and CDR2 SMNVEV (reference sequence). There are 16 residues in the CDR3. The CDR3 coding sequence is TGTGCCAGCAGATACGGATTCGGGATTAGCTCCTACGAGCAGTACTTC. Its translation: CASRYGFGISSYEQYF.

The chain couples TRBV4-1 to TRBJ2-1, with 9 positions matching TRBD2. The germline V gene has CDR1 MGHRA and CDR2 YSYEKL. Unmatched junction bases numbered 7, after V lost 0 bases and J lost 1 base. CDR3 length equals 18 residues. This CDR3 is CASSQDWGAGGSYNEQFF. As DNA, the CDR3 is TGCGCCAGCAGCCAAGATTGGGGAGCGGGAGGATCCTACAATGAGCAGTTCTTC.

The J gene is TRBJ2-6, the V gene TRBV2; D remains ambiguous. Germline V gene data show CDR1 as SNHLY and CDR2 as FYNNEI. V shed 4 bases and J shed 3 bases, with 4 bases lying between them. The CDR3 extends over 13 amino acids. The DNA for the CDR3 is TGTGCCAGCAGTGTCGGTGGGGCCAACGTCCTGACTTTC. This translates into CASSVGGANVLTF.

The rearrangement joins TRBV6-5 to TRBJ1-3; 7 bases agree with TRBD1. This CDR3 contains 15 residues. Germline CDR1 reads MNHEY; CDR2 reads SVGAGI. The V and J ends lost 8 bases and 0 bases, in that order; junction bases with no gene match: 7. The CDR3 DNA reads TGTGCCAGCGGTACGACAGGGAGCTCTGGAAACACCATATATTTT. It yields the protein CASGTTGSSGNTIYF.

This clone was seen only a few times. The chain uses TRBV28 and TRBJ1-5; 7 bases are shared with TRBD1. Germline V lookup: CDR1 MDHEN, CDR2 SYDVKM. The junction had 11 bases not matched to a gene; V was cut back by 3 bases and J by 0 bases. This CDR3 region has 18 residues. The CDR3 region is CASSFSPGQSFSNQPQHF. CDR3 in DNA: TGTGCCAGCAGTTTCTCTCCGGGACAGAGCTTTAGCAATCAGCCCCAGCATTTT.

This chain connects TRBV6-1 to TRBJ1-2; 8 nucleotides match TRBD1. Unmatched junction bases numbered 2, after V lost 3 bases and J lost 2 bases. Germline V gene sequence: CDR1 MNHNS, CDR2 SASEGT. The CDR3 contains 14 residues. The CDR3 spells CASSEQGANYGYTF. The CDR3 bases are TGTGCCAGCAGTGAGCAGGGGGCGAACTATGGCTACACCTTC.

V gene TRBV4-3 combines with J gene TRBJ1-1; D call uncertain. Germline CDR1 and CDR2: LGHNA and YSLEER. Trimming removed 0 bases from V and 8 bases from J, with 10 bases in between. This CDR3 spans 13 amino acids. The CDR3 is CASSQEFGGEAFF. CDR3 DNA: TGCGCCAGCAGCCAAGAGTTCGGCGGAGAAGCTTTCTTT.

In its sample, this clone was seen a few times. The CDR3 sequence: CASRRRTGISYEQYF. The CDR3 nucleotides are TGTGCCAGCAGGCGTCGGACGGGGATCTCCTACGAGCAGTACTTC. The chain employs TRBV6-1 and TRBJ2-7, with D tentatively TRBD2 (5 bases). V was shortened by 6 bases and J by 0 bases, with 15 bases between the two germline ends. Germline V gene lookup returns CDR1 MNHNS and CDR2 SASEGT. CDR3 length: 15 amino acids.

On this clone: Other DNA sequences in the same sample also yield this CDR3. The genes are TRBV27 and TRBJ1-1; no reliable D call. Trimming shortened V by 6 bases and J by 4 bases, and 15 bases separated the two germline ends. Germline V gene lookup returns CDR1 MNHEY and CDR2 SMNVEV (reference sequence). The length of the CDR3 is 14 residues. The CDR3 here is CASRTERVATEAFF. In DNA, the CDR3 is TGTGCCAGCAGAACCGAACGGGTTGCCACTGAAGCTTTCTTT.

This chain joins TRBV5-4 and TRBJ2-1; the match to TRBD2 covers 13 bases. The trim removed 0 bases at V and 8 bases at J, leaving 8 bases unmatched. CDR3 length: 17 residues. CDR1 SGHNT and CDR2 YYREEE come from the germline V gene (reference sequence). CDR3 sequence (DNA): TGTGCCAGCAGCTTGGGGACTAGCGGGAGATTAATCGATGAGCAGTTCTTC. Encoded protein: CASSLGTSGRLIDEQFF.

The rearrangement uses TRBV6-4 and TRBJ2-2, with a possible D match to TRBD1 (5 bases). Trimming removed 3 bases from V and 4 bases from J, with 12 bases in between. Germline CDR1 is MRHNA and CDR2 is SNTAGT. There are 15 residues in the CDR3. CDR3 loop: CASSESRDGTGELFF. CDR3 in DNA: TGTGCCAGCAGTGAAAGCAGGGATGGCACCGGGGAGCTGTTTTTT.

This clone has only one observation. This chain uses TRBV7-9 with TRBJ2-1; a possible D gene is TRBD1 (6 bases). Germline V gene lookup returns CDR1 SEHNR and CDR2 FQNEAQ (reference sequence). V dropped 7 bases and J dropped 7 bases, with 14 bases sitting between them. The CDR3 loop spans 13 amino acids. The chain's CDR3 is CASNRAQGNEQFF. CDR3 nucleotides: TGTGCCAGCAACAGGGCCCAGGGAAATGAGCAGTTCTTC.

V is TRBV29-1 and J is TRBJ2-7; D possibly corresponds to TRBD2 (7 bases). CDR3 length equals 14 residues. In germline, CDR1 is SQVTM, CDR2 ANQGSEA. V was clipped by 3 bases and J by 9 bases, with 21 bases between them. The CDR3: CSVERGVGTTVQYF. The CDR3 DNA follows: TGCAGCGTTGAGAGGGGGGTCGGGACTACGGTGCAGTACTTC.

The chain is built from TRBV6-1 and TRBJ2-3; 11 bases agree with TRBD2. J lost 6 bases, V lost 6 bases, and 8 bases had no gene match. Per germline, CDR1 MNHNS and CDR2 SASEGT. The CDR3 runs to 15 residues. The CDR3 sequence: CASRGLAGGGDTQYF. The CDR3 nucleotides are TGTGCCAGCAGGGGGCTAGCGGGAGGAGGGGATACGCAGTATTTT.

V is TRBV29-1 and J is TRBJ2-6; no definite D call. Trimming stripped 0 bases from V and 2 bases from J, with 11 bases between. Germline V gives CDR1 SQVTM, CDR2 ANQGSEA. The CDR3 covers 16 residues. CDR3 nucleotides: TGCAGCGTTGAAGATCCTCGGGTGACTGGGGCCAACGTCCTGACTTTC. Translated, it gives CSVEDPRVTGANVLTF.

The chain is built from TRBV7-9 and TRBJ2-3; D perhaps matches TRBD2 (7 bases). With 5 bases removed from V and 6 bases from J, the gap between germline ends came to 12 bases. Germline CDR1 and CDR2: SEHNR and FQNEAQ (reference sequence). The CDR3 extends over 13 amino acids. CDR3 DNA: TGTGCCAGCAGCCCCACGGGGGGCGATACGCAGTATTTT. Residues: CASSPTGGDTQYF.

J is TRBJ1-2 and V is TRBV9; D gene unclear. Trimming removed 4 bases from V and 8 bases from J, with 9 bases in between. Germline V gene sequence: CDR1 SGDLS, CDR2 YYNGEE. The CDR3 totals 11 residues. The CDR3 DNA sequence: TGTGCCAGCAGCTCCGAGAGGGGCTACACCTTC. This encodes CASSSERGYTF.

The DNA of the CDR3 is TGTGCCAGCAGGAAGGGCGGAGTAGGGGACACTGAAGCTTTCTTT. Its protein product is CASRKGGVGDTEAFF. The chain has TRBV6-5 and TRBJ1-1, with a tentative D call TRBD1 (5 bases). Germline V lookup: CDR1 MNHEY, CDR2 SVGAGI. The CDR3 totals 15 residues. V gave up 6 bases and J gave up 3 bases, with 17 bases separating them.